The entry below gives a single T cell receptor (beta chain) sequence along with its context. This clone was seen only a few times. The specificity of this receptor is unknown. One base away there is no much larger clone; base qualities are not given. These data belong to a study of cytomegalovirus exposure and HLA in healthy donors (dated by TCRdb to 2017 to 2019). Regarding the study in general: An earlier analysis of fewer than 750 of the donors reported 250 to 300 Gb of sequence data and 95 million to 140 million unique TCR beta sequences obtained from about 180 million T cells. Around 330 gigabases of sequencing data and roughly 81 million unique TCR sequences made up an early release that covered approximately 620 HLA-typed donors. Of the roughly 400 genotyped donors, around 81% fell in the genetic ancestry cluster associated with self-reported Caucasian donors. The study aimed to test whether cataloging public T cell receptors could reveal signatures of past pathogen exposure. Using immunosequencing, the study profiled T cell repertoires from around 680 subjects and related those repertoires to cytomegalovirus serostatus. Along with the roughly 670-subject first cohort, a separate validation cohort of 120 different subjects was used. To predict cytomegalovirus infection status, the study brought together high-throughput TCR immunosequencing, statistical association of individual TCRs with disease status, and machine learning. To study patterns of TCR occurrence, a later analysis re-analyzed previously published TCR beta repertoires from just over 650 donors and added high-resolution HLA genotyping. The later analysis used no new phenotypic data to find candidate immune exposures, relying instead on TCR beta sequences and their occurrence across donors. An earlier analysis of several hundred of the donors used high-throughput TCR beta sequencing to judge whether each TCR beta V gene segment behaved as functional or pseudogenic. Donor age, sex, ethnicity and CMV serostatus were compiled alongside the repertoire data. Genome-wide SNP genotypes for about three fifths of the 666 donors were used in a later genetic analysis, which treated that subset as a discovery cohort. All discovery cohort repertoires had been generated using a single sequencing platform. HLA typing covered class I and class II loci at four-digit resolution. Typing coverage varied by locus: roughly 629-640 donors for A, B, C, DRB1 and DQB1; around 560 for DQA1; 606 for DPA1; roughly 450 for DPB1. Roughly five DR-DQ haplotypes were treated as single units for association and clustering because of strong linkage in the cohort. Among around 400 genotyped donors of the cohort, an average of around 240,000 unique TCR beta nucleotide sequences was sequenced per donor, of which 15% to 20% were non-productive.

Summary of the overall study and its limitations: The only immune exposure information available for the cohort was CMV serostatus. In both the original and validation cohorts, the classifier was reported to diagnose cytomegalovirus status with high specificity and sensitivity. While some public TCRs were present in many individuals, most TCR sequences turned up only very rarely across donors. The sequencing pipeline was judged likely to have produced a cluster of highly shared sequence variants as a technical artifact. Some IMGT-functional V segments, including TRBV6-2 and TRBV6-3, could not be told apart with the 87-base-pair reads, so those segments were excluded. In a later analysis, 16,951 TCR beta sequences were associated with specific HLA alleles at a false discovery rate of 0.05. Linkage disequilibrium might explain the correlated functional status among segregating V segments, but an unknown experimental factor could not be excluded. Several of the top co-occurrence clusters appeared to be linked to parvovirus B19, influenza, CMV and Epstein-Barr virus, according to a later analysis. According to a later analysis, TCR association rates differed among HLA loci, with DRB1 alleles showing the most associated TCRs and HLA-C alleles showing the fewest. Roughly uniform sequencing depth across donors was assumed in presence/absence analyses, although this assumption may not hold. In a later analysis, HLA-associated TCR beta chains were found to be more clonally expanded and to have lower generation probabilities than equally common non-associated chains. An earlier analysis of around 500 of the donors showed that most TCR beta V segments appeared in productive rearrangements either about 87% or about 30% of the time, which broadly matched IMGT annotations. The study gave a list of under 200 TCR beta chains associated with cytomegalovirus. Because HLA typing was missing for some donors at each locus, association tests included only the typed subset. A further reported finding was that TCR beta sequences accurately predicted the HLA-A and HLA-B alleles for most subjects in the first cohort. According to a later analysis, most CMV-associated TCR beta chains appeared to be HLA-restricted, and the HLA associations seemed to be driven largely by CMV exposure. This cohort had only TCR beta chains sequenced, and the lack of alpha or paired-chain data limited which features could be detected. The authors suggested that the approach could potentially be extended to other disease states and immunological phenotypes. A later genetic analysis reported fewer N-insertions in productive TCRs among donors in an Asian-associated ancestry cluster than the approximately 670-donor mean. Strong co-occurrence of HLA alleles, especially DR and DQ, made assigning TCR associations to individual alleles difficult. Because counts were too low, seventeen rarely observed V segments, including chromosome 9 orphons, were left out of the earlier analysis of about 620 of the donors. A few of the identified cytomegalovirus-associated TCR beta chains were confirmed in vitro to be specific for cytomegalovirus antigens. A later genetic analysis associated a missense DCLRE1C variant with V-gene and J-gene trimming of TCR beta chains, and an independent cohort replicated the association.

The cohort consisted of hundreds of healthy bone marrow donors. Cohort members were all nominally healthy when sampled, although unrecorded immune exposures were likely present. The donor tested CMV seronegative, placing the donor among the 350 or so seronegative members of the cohort. Every donor gave a peripheral blood sample, and the peripheral blood mononuclear cells from that sample were used for TCR beta sequencing. The Qiagen DNeasy Blood Extraction Kit was used to extract genomic DNA from the blood cell samples. The cysteine opens and the phenylalanine closes a CDR3 of 16 amino acids. Only CDR3 DNA remains: 48 bases, in frame from the first base. Per the germline V gene, LGHNA is the CDR1 and YNFKEQ is the CDR2. V is pared back by 0 bases and J by 3 bases, with 14 bases lying between the germline termini. Receptor libraries were prepared by the immunoSEQ multiplex PCR assay. For the multiplex PCR, a mixture combining 60 forward primers for TCR Vbeta segments and 13 reverse primers for TCR Jbeta segments was used. Amplification of the CDR3 region of rearranged TCR beta genes was performed with a multiplex PCR assay on genomic DNA. On the Illumina HiSeq System, the amplified TCR beta libraries were sequenced as 87-base-pair reads. Turning to the authors' computational methods: In a later analysis, tens of millions of unique TCR beta chains were counted across the approximately 640 repertoires, and around 10 million of these chains were shared by at least two donors. To remove PCR and sequencing errors, raw reads were error-corrected and collapsed into unique sequences using a nearest-neighbor algorithm that merged closely related sequences. CDR3 sequences were aligned to IMGT reference sequences to assign V, D and J gene segments. For a sequence to be retained, a match of at least six nucleotides to both a V gene segment and a J gene segment was required. A rearrangement was called productive if the CDR3 had no stop codons and remained in frame with V and J, and every other rearrangement was called non-productive. CDR3 was defined according to IMGT convention as the region running from the second conserved V-encoded cysteine to the conserved J-encoded phenylalanine. In an earlier analysis of around 600 of the donors, sequences lacking an unambiguous match to a single V gene segment were excluded. An earlier analysis of fewer than 750 of the donors classified V segments as functional when productive rearrangements were above 56.7% and as segregating when the standard deviation between donors was above 5%. To diagnose cytomegalovirus status from the catalog of TCR beta chain sequences, a statistical classification framework was built. In a later analysis, V and J genes were assigned by comparing TCR nucleotide sequences against IMGT/GENE-DB human TR gene sequences. A later analysis assigned CDR3 sequences and most-parsimonious VDJ recombination scenarios with the TCRdist pipeline. In a later analysis, every TCR beta chain was defined by the combination of its CDR3 amino acid sequence and its V-gene family, and reads without a unique V-gene family were dropped. To address suspected cross-contamination and a sequencing artifact, a later analysis removed 592 highly shared, low-generation-probability nucleotide sequences. In a later analysis, a clonal expansion index for each public chain was calculated from normalized within-repertoire ranks of inferred template counts. Generation probabilities in a later analysis came from a VDJ recombination model fitted to out-of-frame rearrangements, and those results were checked against IGoR. In a later analysis, hypergeometric tests were used to score TCR-TCR, TCR-HLA and TCR-CMV co-occurrence, with a repertoire-size bias correction applied to TCR pairs. In a later analysis, false discovery rates were estimated by permuting HLA or CMV assignments 20 times. In a later analysis, co-occurring TCRs were grouped using DBSCAN, with TCRdist sequence similarity added in when clustering inside HLA-allele-positive subsets. Repertoires with fewer than 30,000 or more than 120,000 public chains, plus five repertoires with anomalous nucleotide sharing, were excluded from co-occurrence clustering. Sourced from immuneACCESS, this table was stored by TCRdb with only in-frame sequences that have V and J called. A share of the clones is absent; for the studies checked, an unresolved V gene accounts for under half, and the remainder has no known explanation. V and J calls and clone size follow that table, whereas D and trimming were derived from the DNA. This sample comprises under 200,000 clones, around three quarters of them detected only once. 1.8% of the sample rests with the top ten.

The chain is assembled from TRBV4-2 and TRBJ1-2; possibly the D gene is TRBD1, per 5 matching bases. The TCR originated in a young woman in good health and CMV-seronegative. The sample was PBMCs. The nucleotide sequence reads as follows: TGTGCCAGCAGCCAAGACACACACGGGACTGACTATGGCTACACCTTC. It translates to CASSQDTHGTDYGYTF.